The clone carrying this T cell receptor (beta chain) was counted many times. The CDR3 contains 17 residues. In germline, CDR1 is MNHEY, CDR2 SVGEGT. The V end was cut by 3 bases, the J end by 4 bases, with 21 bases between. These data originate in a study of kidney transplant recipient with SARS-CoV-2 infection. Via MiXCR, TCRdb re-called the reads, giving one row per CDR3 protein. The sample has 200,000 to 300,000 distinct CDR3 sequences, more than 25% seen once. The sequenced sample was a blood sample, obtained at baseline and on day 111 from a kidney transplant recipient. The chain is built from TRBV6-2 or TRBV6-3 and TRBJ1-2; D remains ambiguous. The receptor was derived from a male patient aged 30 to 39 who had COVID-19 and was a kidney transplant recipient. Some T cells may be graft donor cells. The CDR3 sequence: CASSYGPCIGKTYGYTF. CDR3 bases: TGTGCCAGCAGTTATGGGCCCTGCATCGGAAAGACCTATGGCTACACCTTC.